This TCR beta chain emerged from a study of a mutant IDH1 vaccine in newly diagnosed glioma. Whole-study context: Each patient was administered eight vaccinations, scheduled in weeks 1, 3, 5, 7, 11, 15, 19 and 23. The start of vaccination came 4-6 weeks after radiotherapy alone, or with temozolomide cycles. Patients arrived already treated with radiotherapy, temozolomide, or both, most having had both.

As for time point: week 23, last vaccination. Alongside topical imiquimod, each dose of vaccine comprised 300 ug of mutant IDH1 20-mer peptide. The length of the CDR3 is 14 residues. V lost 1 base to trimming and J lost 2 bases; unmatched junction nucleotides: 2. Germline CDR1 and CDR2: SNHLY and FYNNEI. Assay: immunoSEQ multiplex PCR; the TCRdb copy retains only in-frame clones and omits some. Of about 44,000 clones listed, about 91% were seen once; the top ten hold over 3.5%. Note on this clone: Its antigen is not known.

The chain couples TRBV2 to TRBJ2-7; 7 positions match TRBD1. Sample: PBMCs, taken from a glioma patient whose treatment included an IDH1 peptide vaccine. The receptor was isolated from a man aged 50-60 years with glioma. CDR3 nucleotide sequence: TGTGCCAGCAGTGAAGACAGGGGCGCCTACGAGCAGTACTTC. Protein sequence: CASSEDRGAYEQYF.